This paragraph covers one T cell receptor (beta chain) sequence. The data were obtained in a study of OX40 agonist ivuxolimab in advanced cancers. V lost 7 bases and J 4 bases, leaving 14 bases between the germline ends. Germline CDR1 SEHNR, CDR2 FQNEAQ (reference sequence). The CDR3 is 14 amino acids. Assay used: immunoSEQ multiplex PCR; TCRdb lists only in-frame clones, some missing. The data show tens of thousands of clones, approximately 84% seen once. This receptor was taken from an adult with an advanced solid tumor such as melanoma, head and neck, liver or kidney cancer. The chain combines TRBV7-9 with TRBJ2-1; no clear D gene. The sequenced sample was CD4+ or CD8+ T cells sorted from blood, obtained in a trial of the OX40 agonist ivuxolimab. As DNA, the CDR3 is TGTGCCAGCACCCCTTTTTCCGAATACAATGAGCAGTTCTTC. Its translation is CASTPFSEYNEQFF.